The rows below give T cell receptor beta chains drawn from one sample of a study of CXCR3-negative and CXCR3-positive naive CD8 T cells. TCRdb reprocessed the 5' RACE reads; each CDR3 protein has one entry and no DNA is given. Recorded for this sample: about 98,000 distinct CDR3 sequences. The material sequenced was naive CXCR3+ CD8+ T cells from blood. These receptors came from a human donor in good health. Some clones in this sample may be carry-over from other donors' samples. The CDR3 runs from the conserved cysteine through the conserved F or W.

j_gene: TRBJ2-7; v_gene: TRBV4-3; CDR3aa: CASSQDPGTAYEQYF
j_gene: TRBJ2-2; v_gene: TRBV7-2; CDR3aa: CASSLVRYTSNTGELFF
j_gene: TRBJ2-7; v_gene: TRBV7-6; CDR3aa: CASSLKLAAPYEQYF
j_gene: TRBJ2-7; v_gene: TRBV4-1; CDR3aa: CASSPGLLYEQYF
j_gene: TRBJ2-4; v_gene: TRBV10-1; CDR3aa: CARRPGPNQAKNIQYF
j_gene: TRBJ2-7; v_gene: TRBV6-6; CDR3aa: CASSPDRGPYEQYF
j_gene: TRBJ2-2; v_gene: TRBV4-2; CDR3aa: CASSQDWGSGAGELFF
j_gene: TRBJ2-7; v_gene: TRBV7-8; CDR3aa: CASSSMAGSYEQYF
j_gene: TRBJ2-7; v_gene: TRBV27; CDR3aa: CASSFSVHVQGKYEQYF
j_gene: TRBJ2-1; v_gene: TRBV7-9; CDR3aa: CASSPPGQGAYNEQFF
j_gene: TRBJ2-3; v_gene: TRBV7-7; CDR3aa: CASSSSVGRVPDTQYF
j_gene: TRBJ2-4; v_gene: TRBV28; CDR3aa: CASSLEVVKNVQYF
j_gene: TRBJ2-1; v_gene: TRBV20-1; CDR3aa: CSARDTGSKQFF
j_gene: TRBJ2-1; v_gene: TRBV7-9; CDR3aa: CASSPQDEQFF
j_gene: TRBJ2-2; v_gene: TRBV5-1; CDR3aa: CASTPEGAQTGELFF
j_gene: TRBJ2-4; v_gene: TRBV18; CDR3aa: CATTDPAGALAKNIQYF
j_gene: TRBJ2-7; v_gene: TRBV5-6; CDR3aa: CASSRTSGTGTQEEQYF
j_gene: TRBJ2-2; v_gene: TRBV4-3; CDR3aa: CASSQGQNTGELFF